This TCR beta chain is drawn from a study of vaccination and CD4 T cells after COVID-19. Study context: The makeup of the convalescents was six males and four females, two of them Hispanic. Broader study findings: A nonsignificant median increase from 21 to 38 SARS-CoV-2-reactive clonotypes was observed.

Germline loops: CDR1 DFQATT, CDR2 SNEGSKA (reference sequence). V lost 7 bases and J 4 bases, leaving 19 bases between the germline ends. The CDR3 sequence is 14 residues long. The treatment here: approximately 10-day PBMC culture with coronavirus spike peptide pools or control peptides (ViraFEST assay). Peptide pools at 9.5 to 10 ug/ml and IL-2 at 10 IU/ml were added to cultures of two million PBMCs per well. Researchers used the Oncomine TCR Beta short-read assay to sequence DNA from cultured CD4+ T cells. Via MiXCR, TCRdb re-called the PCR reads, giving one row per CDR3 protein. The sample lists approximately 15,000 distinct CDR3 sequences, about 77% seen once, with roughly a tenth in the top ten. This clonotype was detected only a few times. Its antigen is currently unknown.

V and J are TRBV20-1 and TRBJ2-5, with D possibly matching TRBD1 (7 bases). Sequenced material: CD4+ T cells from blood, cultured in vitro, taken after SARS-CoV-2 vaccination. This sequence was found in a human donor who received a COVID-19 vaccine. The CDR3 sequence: CSVKEGALGETQYF. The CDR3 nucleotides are TGCAGTGTTAAGGAGGGGGCGTTGGGAGAGACCCAGTACTTC.